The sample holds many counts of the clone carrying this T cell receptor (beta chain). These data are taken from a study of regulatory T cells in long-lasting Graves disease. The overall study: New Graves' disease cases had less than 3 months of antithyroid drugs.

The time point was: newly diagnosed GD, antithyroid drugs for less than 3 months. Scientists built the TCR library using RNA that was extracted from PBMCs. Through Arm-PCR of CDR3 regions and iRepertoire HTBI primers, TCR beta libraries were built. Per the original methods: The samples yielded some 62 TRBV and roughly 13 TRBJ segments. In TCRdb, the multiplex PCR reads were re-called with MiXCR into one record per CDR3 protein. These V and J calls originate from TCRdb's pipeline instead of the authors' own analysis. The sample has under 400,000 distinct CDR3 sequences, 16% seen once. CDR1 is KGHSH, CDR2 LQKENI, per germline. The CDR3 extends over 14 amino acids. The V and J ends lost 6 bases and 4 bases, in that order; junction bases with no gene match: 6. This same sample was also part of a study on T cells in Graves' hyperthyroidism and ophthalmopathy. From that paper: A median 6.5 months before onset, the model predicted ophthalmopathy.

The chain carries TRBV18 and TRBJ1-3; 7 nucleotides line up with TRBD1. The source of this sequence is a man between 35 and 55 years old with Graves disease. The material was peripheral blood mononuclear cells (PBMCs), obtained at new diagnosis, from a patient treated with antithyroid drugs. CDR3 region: CASSLGQRGNTIYF. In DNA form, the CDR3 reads TGTGCCAGCTCGCTGGGACAGAGGGGAAACACCATATATTTT. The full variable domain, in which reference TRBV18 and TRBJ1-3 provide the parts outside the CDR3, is NAGVMQNPRHLVRRRGQEARLRCSPMKGHSHVYWYRQLPEEGLKFMVYLQKENIIDESGMPKERFSAEFPKEGPSILRIQQVVRGDSAAYFCASSLGQRGNTIYFGEGSWLTVV.